This is a list of T cell receptor beta chains from one sample in a study of blood T cell repertoires in COVID-19. Only in-frame clones appear in the TCRdb table, and some are missing; sequencing was by immunoSEQ multiplex PCR. This sample yields about 120,000 clones, of which around 90% are seen a single time; over 4% belongs to the top ten. The specimen was peripheral blood. Receptors originate from a woman between 50 and 59 years old with acute or convalescent COVID-19. Both conserved end residues are part of each CDR3. A D gene is named only where the DNA matches it firmly. Clone size is stated in some rows and not others, as once, few, many or a class when expanded.

d_call	v_call	clone_size	j_call	cdr3_aa	cdr3_nt
TRBD1	TRBV27	.	TRBJ1-4	CASSLRTGSNEKLFF	TGTGCCAGCAGTTTACGGACAGGGAGTAATGAAAAACTGTTTTTT
.	TRBV2	.	TRBJ2-5	CASSGGRQETQYF	TGTGCCAGCAGTGGAGGGAGACAAGAGACCCAGTACTTC
TRBD2	TRBV2	few	TRBJ2-1	CASRWGTSFLTRRHNEQFF	TGTGCCAGCAGATGGGGGACTAGCTTTCTAACTCGGAGACACAATGAGCAGTTCTTC
.	TRBV2	.	TRBJ1-2	CASRDNTNYGYTF	TGTGCCAGCAGGGACAATACTAACTATGGCTACACCTTC
.	TRBV7-9	.	TRBJ1-4	CASSLTQAEKLFF	TGTGCCAGCAGCTTAACACAGGCTGAAAAACTGTTTTTT
.	TRBV4-3	.	TRBJ1-1	CASSQDRTSRTEAFF	TGCGCCAGCAGCCAAGATCGGACTTCTCGCACTGAAGCTTTCTTT
TRBD1	TRBV19	.	TRBJ1-1	CASRSGGNTEAFF	TGTGCCAGTCGATCAGGGGGCAACACTGAAGCTTTCTTT
TRBD2	TRBV5-6	.	TRBJ2-7	CASSGGDGTYEQYF	TGTGCCAGCAGCGGGGGGGACGGAACCTACGAGCAGTACTTC
.	TRBV7-2	.	TRBJ1-3	CASSLAQVVAGNTIYF	TGTGCCAGCAGCTTAGCTCAGGTTGTGGCTGGAAACACCATATATTTT
.	TRBV5-1	.	TRBJ1-3	CASSLEGGLRRNTIYF	TGCGCCAGCAGCTTGGAGGGAGGGCTAAGGAGAAACACCATATATTTT
TRBD2	TRBV27	.	TRBJ2-7	CASSTSLADSYEQYF	TGTGCCAGCAGTACTTCCCTAGCGGACTCCTACGAGCAGTACTTC
TRBD1	TRBV7-2	.	TRBJ1-6	CASSLTGTGNSPLHF	TGTGCCAGCAGCTTAACCGGGACAGGGAATTCACCCCTCCACTTT
.	TRBV5-1	.	TRBJ1-4	CASSSGGRGEKLFF	TGCGCCAGCAGCTCGGGGGGGCGCGGTGAAAAACTGTTTTTT
.	TRBV4-1	.	TRBJ2-2	CASSKGQLNTGELFF	TGCGCCAGCAGTAAAGGACAGCTGAACACCGGGGAGCTGTTTTTT